This T cell receptor beta chain derives from a study of blood T cell repertoires in COVID-19. Study-wide context: Specimens from acute and convalescent COVID-19 originated in the United States, Italy and Spain. PBMCs, B-cell-depleted T cells, or T cells provided the cDNA or gDNA that made up the material.

Original processing methods: Reference gene primer amplification gave estimated nucleated cell counts. Using immunoSEQ multiplex PCR, the repertoire was profiled, and TCRdb retains in-frame clones only, with some absent. V and J calls and clone size are those listed in that table; D and trimming were worked out from the DNA. The sample comprises about 280,000 clones, roughly four fifths of which are singletons, and 8% to 10% rests with the top ten. Note on this clone: The junction shows a germline mismatch at one end, possibly a read error.

The CDR3 is 14 amino acids. The germline V gene has CDR1 GTSNPN and CDR2 SVGIG (reference sequence). This chain connects TRBV30 to TRBJ2-3; maybe TRBD1 (6 bases). This receptor was identified in a woman aged 45-60 years who had recovered from COVID-19. The sequenced sample consisted of peripheral blood. The CDR3 DNA is TGTGCCCGGAGTTTGGGGGCTAGCACAGATACGCAGTATTTT. Protein: CARSLGASTDTQYF.